The 7 T cell receptor beta chains reported below all come from one sample, sequenced in a study of CD8+ T cells in alopecia areata. The sequencing template was cDNA reverse transcribed from extracted RNA. Produced via immunoSEQ multiplex PCR; TCRdb's table is partial and in-frame only. The sample lists some 150,000 clones, about 60% occurring once. Sample: CD4+ T cells sorted from blood, taken at week 0. Receptors were obtained from a human donor with alopecia areata.

The gene calls are TRBV25-1 and TRBJ2-1; D is perhaps TRBD2 (6 bases). Trimming took off 3 bases at V and 10 bases at J, with 13 bases between the two ends. Germline-derived CDR1 and CDR2 are MGHDK and SYGVNS. CDR3 size: 13 residues. The CDR3 is CASSETGVYEQFF. The CDR3 DNA follows: TGTGCCAGCAGTGAGACGGGGGTATACGAGCAGTTCTTC.

V usage is TRBV7-9 and J usage is TRBJ2-3, with TRBD1 matching 8 bases. The CDR3 is made up of 15 amino acids. J gave up 1 base and V 7 bases, and 7 bases lay outside the gene matches. Germline CDR1 is SEHNR and CDR2 is FQNEAQ (reference sequence). The CDR3 here is CASTVGQDGTDTQYF. The CDR3 DNA is TGTGCCAGCACCGTGGGACAGGACGGCACAGATACGCAGTATTTT. Together with reference TRBV7-9 and TRBJ2-3, the CDR3 gives the full variable domain: DTGVSQNPRHKITKRGQNVTFRCDPISEHNRLYWYRQTLGQGPEFLTYFQNEAQLEKSRLLSDRFSAERPKGSFSTLEIQRTEQGDSAMYLCASTVGQDGTDTQYFGPGTRLTVL.

The chain employs TRBV19 and TRBJ2-3; a possible D gene is TRBD1 (6 bases). CDR3 size: 13 residues. Germline-derived CDR1 and CDR2 are LNHDA and SQIVND (reference sequence). V was clipped by 5 bases and J by 7 bases, with 13 bases between them. CDR3 in DNA: TGTGCCAGTAGTGCAAAACAGGGTTATACGCAGTATTTT. Amino acid sequence: CASSAKQGYTQYF.

This clone was seen a few times. This chain uses TRBV7-9 with TRBJ2-5; D not resolved. From germline, CDR1 is SEHNR and CDR2 FQNEAQ (reference sequence). The germline V and J ends were trimmed by 4 bases and 5 bases, with 8 bases remaining between them. The CDR3 is made up of 12 amino acids. The CDR3 loop is CASSSLAETQYF. The CDR3 DNA sequence: TGTGCCAGCAGCTCCTTGGCGGAGACCCAGTACTTC. Based on the CDR3 plus reference TRBV7-9 and TRBJ2-5, the full variable domain is DTGVSQNPRHKITKRGQNVTFRCDPISEHNRLYWYRQTLGQGPEFLTYFQNEAQLEKSRLLSDRFSAERPKGSFSTLEIQRTEQGDSAMYLCASSSLAETQYFGPGTRLLVL.

The chain recombines TRBV4-1 with TRBJ2-7; a possible D gene is TRBD1 (6 bases). V shed 5 bases and J shed 2 bases, with 28 bases lying between them. Germline CDR1 and CDR2: MGHRA and YSYEKL. The CDR3 loop spans 19 amino acids. CDR3: CASSARALKTGSNTYEQYF. As DNA, the CDR3 is TGCGCCAGCAGCGCAAGAGCCCTAAAGACAGGTTCTAATACCTACGAGCAGTACTTC.

The chain uses TRBV30 and TRBJ2-1, with D unresolved. There are 11 residues in the CDR3. Germline V lookup: CDR1 GTSNPN, CDR2 SVGIG (reference sequence). This CDR3 is CAAGSYNEQFF. The CDR3 nucleotides are TGTGCGGCCGGGTCCTACAATGAGCAGTTCTTC.

This clone has more than one count but fewer than ten. This chain links TRBV30 with TRBJ1-1; 7 bases agree with TRBD1. The J segment lost 4 bases and the V segment lost 7 bases, leaving 12 bases of the junction unmatched. Germline CDR1 reads GTSNPN; CDR2 reads SVGIG (reference sequence). CDR3 size: 14 residues. This CDR3 is CAFQKAGGSTEAFF. CDR3 DNA: TGTGCCTTCCAAAAGGCAGGGGGGAGCACTGAAGCTTTCTTT.